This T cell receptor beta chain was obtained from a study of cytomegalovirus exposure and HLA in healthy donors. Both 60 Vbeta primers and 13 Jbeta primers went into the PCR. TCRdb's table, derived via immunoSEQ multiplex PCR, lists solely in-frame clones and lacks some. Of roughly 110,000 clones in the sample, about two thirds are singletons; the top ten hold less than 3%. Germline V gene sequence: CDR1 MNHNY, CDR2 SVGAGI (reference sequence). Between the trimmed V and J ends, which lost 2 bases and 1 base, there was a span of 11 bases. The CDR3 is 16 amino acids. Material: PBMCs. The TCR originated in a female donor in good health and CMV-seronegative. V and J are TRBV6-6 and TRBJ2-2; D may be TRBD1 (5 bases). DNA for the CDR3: TGTGCCAGCAGTTACCCCCAGCAGGGGAACACCGGGGAGCTGTTTTTT. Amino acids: CASSYPQQGNTGELFF.